A selection of T cell receptor beta chains follows, all from one sample in a study of blood T cell repertoires in COVID-19. This table comes from immunoSEQ multiplex PCR, and its TCRdb copy is limited to in-frame clones, with some not included. The repertoire holds about 300,000 clones, with around 87% as singletons. The source material was peripheral blood. The source of these receptors is an older man with acute or convalescent COVID-19. Each CDR3 is given with its conserved first and last residue. The D gene is left open where the match is weak. Size tells how often a clone was seen (once, few, many) or the class of an expanded clone, and some rows leave it out.

V gene	clone size	D gene	J gene	CDR3 protein	CDR3 DNA
TRBV9	NA	NA	TRBJ1-5	CASSVDQDQPQHF	TGTGCCAGCAGCGTAGACCAGGATCAGCCCCAGCATTTT
TRBV5-1	NA	NA	TRBJ2-5	CASSPGQEGETQYF	TGCGCCAGCAGCCCCGGACAGGAGGGGGAGACCCAGTACTTC
TRBV7-8	NA	NA	TRBJ2-7	CASSYMDKNYEQYF	TGTGCCAGCAGCTATATGGACAAGAACTACGAGCAGTACTTC
TRBV25-1	NA	NA	TRBJ2-7	CASSDRVRYEQYF	TGTGCCAGCAGTGACAGGGTTAGGTACGAGCAGTACTTC
TRBV5-1	once	NA	TRBJ2-3	CASSLDGVPNTDTQYF	TGCGCCAGCAGCTTGGACGGGGTCCCTAACACAGATACGCAGTATTTT
TRBV6-5	NA	TRBD1	TRBJ1-1	CASSSDNRGQAFF	TGTGCCAGCAGTTCAGATAACAGGGGACAAGCTTTCTTT
TRBV5-4	NA	NA	TRBJ2-5	CASSQDGEETQYF	TGTGCCAGCAGCCAGGACGGGGAAGAGACCCAGTACTTC
TRBV7-2	NA	NA	TRBJ2-3	CASSLRGGGTDTQYF	TGTGCCAGCAGCTTACGAGGGGGGGGCACAGATACGCAGTATTTT
TRBV6-5	NA	TRBD1	TRBJ1-6	CASRRRQGGSPLHF	TGTGCCAGCAGGCGTCGACAGGGTGGTTCACCCCTCCACTTT
TRBV5-5	NA	NA	TRBJ1-2	CASSTANYGYTF	TGTGCCAGCAGCACAGCTAACTATGGCTACACCTTC
TRBV19	NA	NA	TRBJ1-4	CASTVLTGPGNEKLFF	TGTGCCAGTACCGTACTTACAGGGCCCGGGAATGAAAAACTGTTTTTT
TRBV4-1	NA	NA	TRBJ1-1	CASSHRFPVNTEAFF	TGCGCCAGCAGCCACCGCTTCCCGGTGAACACTGAAGCTTTCTTT
TRBV5-1	once	NA	TRBJ1-1	CASSLEGLNTEAFF	TGCGCCAGCAGCTTAGAGGGTTTGAACACTGAAGCTTTCTTT
TRBV7-2	NA	NA	TRBJ1-5	CASSLVSGRGNQPQHF	TGTGCCAGCAGCTTAGTTAGCGGACGTGGCAATCAGCCCCAGCATTTT
TRBV6-2/TRBV6-3	NA	NA	TRBJ1-1	CASSHRNTEAFF	TGTGCCAGCAGTCACAGGAACACTGAAGCTTTCTTT
TRBV29-1	NA	TRBD1	TRBJ2-5	CSVAVPGQGPSKETQYF	TGCAGCGTTGCAGTCCCGGGACAGGGACCCTCTAAAGAGACCCAGTACTTC
TRBV10-1	NA	NA	TRBJ1-4	CASTQPGGWVPTNEKLFF	TGCGCCAGCACCCAGCCGGGTGGTTGGGTTCCGACTAATGAAAAACTGTTTTTT
TRBV7-8	NA	TRBD1	TRBJ2-4	CASSLARTGENIQYF	TGTGCCAGCAGCTTAGCTAGGACAGGGGAAAACATTCAGTACTTC
TRBV6-2/TRBV6-3	NA	TRBD2	TRBJ2-7	CASSYGGTSHEQYF	TGTGCCAGCAGTTACGGCGGGACTAGCCACGAGCAGTACTTC
TRBV2	NA	NA	TRBJ2-1	CASSADGTRTVSEQFF	TGTGCCAGCAGTGCGGACGGGACTCGGACCGTGAGTGAGCAGTTCTTC
TRBV10-3	NA	NA	TRBJ2-2	CAINPTGNTGELFF	TGTGCCATCAATCCGACAGGGAACACCGGGGAGCTGTTTTTT
TRBV5-1	NA	NA	TRBJ2-7	CASSLSAGDEQYF	TGCGCCAGCAGCTTGTCGGCTGGAGATGAGCAGTACTTC
TRBV4-2	NA	TRBD1	TRBJ1-2	CASSVDRGTGYTF	TGTGCCAGCAGCGTAGACAGGGGGACCGGCTACACCTTC
TRBV7-9	NA	NA	TRBJ1-3	CASSLGQGNTIYF	TGTGCCAGCAGCTTAGGACAGGGAAACACCATATATTTT
TRBV29-1	NA	NA	TRBJ1-1	CSVTEDTEAFF	TGCAGCGTCACCGAGGACACTGAAGCTTTCTTT
TRBV27	NA	TRBD1	TRBJ2-2	CASSLDRGNTGELFF	TGTGCCAGCAGTTTGGACAGGGGAAACACCGGGGAGCTGTTTTTT
TRBV19	NA	TRBD1	TRBJ1-1	CASSIGLGQGLTEAFF	TGTGCCAGTAGTATCGGCCTCGGACAGGGGCTAACTGAAGCTTTCTTT
TRBV15	NA	NA	TRBJ2-1	CATSRGGGRNNEQFF	TGTGCCACCAGCAGAGGGGGAGGCCGTAATAATGAGCAGTTCTTC
TRBV7-9	NA	TRBD1	TRBJ2-1	CASRSLGGTGVINEQFF	TGTGCCAGCAGGTCCCTGGGGGGGACAGGGGTGATCAATGAGCAGTTCTTC
TRBV10-3	NA	NA	TRBJ1-1	CATRSRQENTEAFF	TGTGCCACACGAAGTAGACAGGAGAACACTGAAGCTTTCTTT
TRBV25-1	NA	TRBD2	TRBJ2-3	CASSDSGMIDTQYF	TGTGCCAGCAGTGATAGCGGGATGATAGATACGCAGTATTTT
TRBV29-1	few	NA	TRBJ1-1	CSVDNGGYTEAFF	TGCAGCGTTGATAACGGGGGTTACACTGAAGCTTTCTTT
TRBV28	few	NA	TRBJ1-5	CASRRSQAVTPQHF	TGTGCCAGCAGACGGAGCCAAGCGGTAACGCCCCAGCATTTT
TRBV5-1	NA	NA	TRBJ1-1	CASSLTGLNTEAFF	TGCGCCAGCTCTCTAACAGGTTTGAACACTGAAGCTTTCTTT
TRBV6-1	NA	NA	TRBJ2-6	CACLRDSGANVLTF	TGTGCCTGCCTCCGGGACTCTGGGGCCAACGTCCTGACTTTC
TRBV27	NA	NA	TRBJ1-3	CASSPVPGNTIYF	TGTGCCAGCAGTCCCGTTCCGGGAAACACCATATATTTT
TRBV6-2/TRBV6-3	few	TRBD1	TRBJ2-7	CASSLTGRQGYYYEQYF	TGTGCCAGCAGCCTAACGGGAAGACAGGGTTACTACTACGAGCAGTACTTC
TRBV5-4	NA	NA	TRBJ1-2	CASSLPLGSGLYGYTF	TGTGCCAGCAGCTTGCCGTTGGGTAGTGGGCTCTATGGCTACACCTTC
TRBV19	NA	NA	TRBJ2-7	CASSIELRNEQYF	TGTGCCAGTAGTATAGAACTGAGGAACGAGCAGTACTTC
TRBV6-2/TRBV6-3	NA	TRBD1	TRBJ2-7	CASSSITPGTGAVEQYF	TGTGCCAGCAGTTCCATCACCCCCGGGACAGGGGCGGTCGAGCAGTACTTC
TRBV6-1	NA	TRBD1	TRBJ2-3	CASSARQGALHSDTQYF	TGTGCCAGCAGTGCCCGACAGGGGGCTCTCCACTCGGATACGCAGTATTTT